Shown below are 26 T cell receptor beta chains from a single sample sequenced in a study of cytomegalovirus exposure and HLA in healthy donors. Primers included in the PCR were 60 Vbeta and 13 Jbeta primers. The repertoire was sequenced with immunoSEQ multiplex PCR; TCRdb's copy has only in-frame clones and lacks some. The table counts roughly 60,000 clones; less than 2.5% lies in the top ten. Sequenced input: PBMCs. The receptors were sampled from a woman under 30 in good health and CMV-seronegative.

The chain uses TRBV10-2 and TRBJ1-5, with no clear D. Germline V CDR1 and CDR2: WSHSY, SAAADI. The length of the CDR3 is 15 residues. Trimming removed 6 bases at V and 3 bases at J, with 15 bases between. Written as DNA, the CDR3 is TGCGCCAGCAGCCGAGGCCTTTTACTCAATCAGCCCCAGCATTTT. This sequence encodes CASSRGLLLNQPQHF.

The chain couples TRBV28 to TRBJ1-6, with D perhaps matching TRBD1 (5 bases). Germline CDR1 and CDR2: MDHEN and SYDVKM. This CDR3 has 18 amino acids. V lost 4 bases to trimming and J lost 0 bases, with 16 bases between them. CDR3 protein: CASSSFGRGSSYNSPLHF. CDR3 nucleotide sequence: TGTGCCAGCAGTTCATTCGGACGGGGGAGCTCCTATAATTCACCCCTCCACTTT.

The chain carries TRBV11-2 and TRBJ1-1; maybe TRBD1 (5 bases). Trimming removed 0 bases at V and 5 bases at J, with 13 bases between. Germline CDR1 reads SGHAT; CDR2 reads FQNNGV. The CDR3 has 15 amino acids. DNA for the CDR3: TGTGCCAGCAGCTTAGAAGGGTTCCCAGGGACTGAAGCTTTCTTT. This translates into CASSLEGFPGTEAFF.

The rearrangement uses TRBV7-9 and TRBJ1-6; D unresolved. From germline, CDR1 is SEHNR and CDR2 FQNEAQ (reference sequence). CDR3 length: 17 residues. Trimming removed 2 bases from V and 0 bases from J, with 11 bases in between. The CDR3 sequence is CASSLRGSSSYNSPLHF. DNA of the CDR3: TGTGCCAGCAGCTTACGCGGTTCAAGCTCCTATAATTCACCCCTCCACTTT.

This rearrangement joins TRBV6-6 to TRBJ2-3, with 7 positions matching TRBD2. The V and J ends lost 5 bases and 7 bases, in that order; junction bases with no gene match: 3. CDR3 length equals 12 residues. Germline values: CDR1 MNHNY, CDR2 SVGAGI (reference sequence). This CDR3 is CASSPGGNTQYF. DNA for the CDR3: TGTGCCAGCAGTCCCGGGGGGAATACGCAGTATTTT.

The rearrangement links TRBV5-1 to TRBJ1-6; 7 nucleotides align to TRBD1. This CDR3 is 14 amino acids long. V lost 0 bases and J lost 10; bases outside the gene matches: 4. CDR1 SGHRS and CDR2 YFSETQ come from the germline V gene. The CDR3 coding sequence is TGCGCCAGCAGCTTGGAGGGGGCTCGGTCACCCCTCCACTTT. It codes for CASSLEGARSPLHF.

The rearrangement links TRBV6-6 to TRBJ2-1; possible D gene TRBD2, 7 bases. The germline V gene encodes CDR1 MNHNY and CDR2 SVGAGI (reference sequence). V lost 8 bases and J lost 5, with 19 bases in between. The CDR3 runs to 15 residues. The CDR3 nucleotides read TGTGCCAGCTTGGGGAGGGAAGGGGGTAACAATGAGCAGTTCTTC. Translation: CASLGREGGNNEQFF.

The rearrangement uses TRBV7-9 and TRBJ1-2; possible D gene TRBD1, 5 bases. The CDR3 spans 14 residues. Germline-derived CDR1 and CDR2 are SEHNR and FQNEAQ (reference sequence). V shed 4 bases and J shed 6 bases, with 15 bases lying between them. This chain's CDR3 is CASSSRAVGDGYTF. DNA for the CDR3: TGTGCCAGCAGCTCCCGGGCCGTAGGGGATGGCTACACCTTC.

V is TRBV2 and J is TRBJ1-1, with D unclear. CDR3 length: 13 amino acids. Trimming shortened V by 9 bases and J by 4 bases, and 15 bases separated the two germline ends. Germline V lookup: CDR1 SNHLY, CDR2 FYNNEI. The CDR3 spells CARQTVASTEAFF. The CDR3 region has the DNA TGTGCCAGGCAGACTGTAGCTAGCACTGAAGCTTTCTTT.

The chain joins TRBV7-2 to TRBJ2-3, with D unclear. The germline V gene encodes CDR1 SGHTA and CDR2 FQGNSA. The CDR3 has 16 amino acids. V was trimmed by 3 bases and J by 0 bases, leaving 13 bases between them. CDR3 in amino acids: CASSFSSTLSTDTQYF. The CDR3 nucleotides read TGTGCCAGCAGCTTTAGTAGCACCCTTAGCACAGATACGCAGTATTTT.

The rearrangement links TRBV6-5 to TRBJ2-1; D possibly corresponds to TRBD1 (6 bases). This CDR3 is built from 16 residues. The V and J ends lost 0 bases and 9 bases respectively, with 18 bases between them. CDR1 and CDR2 (germline): MNHEY, SVGAGI. CDR3 amino acids: CASSYSPPGAQGEQFF. DNA of the CDR3: TGTGCCAGCAGTTACTCCCCGCCAGGGGCCCAGGGTGAGCAGTTCTTC.

The V and J genes are TRBV19 and TRBJ1-4, with 10 bases aligning to TRBD1. The CDR3 totals 16 residues. V lost 6 bases to trimming and J lost 3 bases; unmatched junction nucleotides: 7. Germline V gene lookup returns CDR1 LNHDA and CDR2 SQIVND (reference sequence). CDR3 residues: CASSPTGGAANEKLFF. Written as DNA, the CDR3 is TGTGCCAGTAGCCCGACAGGGGGCGCGGCTAATGAAAAACTGTTTTTT.

The rearrangement joins TRBV25-1 to TRBJ1-3; TRBD1 is a possible D gene (6 bases). With 6 bases removed from V and 2 bases from J, the gap between germline ends came to 11 bases. Germline V gives CDR1 MGHDK, CDR2 SYGVNS. CDR3 length: 14 amino acids. The CDR3 sequence is CASSLGGAGNTIYF. In DNA, the CDR3 is TGTGCCAGCAGCTTAGGGGGGGCTGGAAACACCATATATTTT.

J is TRBJ1-1 and V is TRBV7-9, with D possibly matching TRBD1 (5 bases). From germline, CDR1 is SEHNR and CDR2 FQNEAQ (reference sequence). There are 16 residues in the CDR3. V was cut by 1 base and J by 2 bases, with 14 bases left in between. The CDR3 sequence: CASSLGGWGLNTEAFF. The CDR3 region has the DNA TGTGCCAGCAGCTTAGGGGGGTGGGGACTTAACACTGAAGCTTTCTTT.

V usage is TRBV5-5 and J usage is TRBJ1-1, with TRBD1 matching 10 bases. Germline CDR1 SGHKS, CDR2 YYEKEE (reference sequence). The junction had 5 bases not matched to a gene; V was cut back by 3 bases and J by 6 bases. CDR3 size: 14 residues. The CDR3 spells CASSSTGGRAEAFF. The CDR3 DNA reads as TGTGCCAGCAGCTCGACAGGGGGCCGAGCTGAAGCTTTCTTT. Full variable domain (remainder filled in from reference TRBV5-5 and TRBJ1-1): DAGVTQSPTHLIKTRGQQVTLRCSPISGHKSVSWYQQVLGQGPQFIFQYYEKEERGRGNFPDRFSARQFPNYSSELNVNALLLGDSALYLCASSSTGGRAEAFFGQGTRLTVV.

This sequence joins TRBV28 and TRBJ2-5; 8 positions match TRBD2. This CDR3 contains 14 residues. J lost 11 bases, V lost 8 bases, and 16 bases had no gene match. Germline V gives CDR1 MDHEN, CDR2 SYDVKM. CDR3 DNA sequence: TGTGCCAGCGACGTCCCGGGGGGGAGGGCGGAGCAGTACTTC. Its translation: CASDVPGGRAEQYF.

V gene TRBV29-1 combines with J gene TRBJ2-1, with a possible D match to TRBD1 (5 bases). The length of the CDR3 is 13 residues. Trimming shortened V by 2 bases and J by 4 bases, and 9 bases separated the two germline ends. Germline values: CDR1 SQVTM, CDR2 ANQGSEA. The CDR3 protein is CSVEPDSYNEQFF. CDR3 nucleotide sequence: TGCAGCGTTGAACCTGACAGTTACAATGAGCAGTTCTTC.

The CDR3 here is CASSFGPNRVDTEAFF. The CDR3 DNA follows: TGTGCCAGCAGCTTCGGTCCGAACAGGGTGGACACTGAAGCTTTCTTT. This chain links TRBV7-9 with TRBJ1-1, with D possibly TRBD1 on 6 matching bases. V lost 3 bases and J 3 bases, leaving 17 bases between the germline ends. Germline CDR1 is SEHNR and CDR2 is FQNEAQ (reference sequence). The CDR3 spans 16 residues.

This chain's CDR3 is CASRRTGSDYEQYF. DNA for the CDR3: TGTGCCAGCAGACGGACAGGGAGCGACTACGAGCAGTACTTC. J is TRBJ2-7 and V is TRBV6-1, with 8 bases that match TRBD1. The V gene end was trimmed by 6 bases and the J gene end by 3 bases; junction bases not matched to a gene: 7. CDR1 MNHNS and CDR2 SASEGT come from the germline V gene. The CDR3 consists of 14 residues.

The J gene is TRBJ1-1, the V gene TRBV6-5, with a weak D call TRBD1 (5 bases). Germline CDR1 is MNHEY and CDR2 is SVGAGI. V lost 2 bases and J lost 6, with 16 bases in between. The CDR3 length is 15 residues. The CDR3 nucleotides are TGTGCCAGCAGTTACGAACGGTTCGGGGGAGCTGAAGCTTTCTTT. Residues: CASSYERFGGAEAFF.

The chain combines TRBV5-1 with TRBJ2-5, with D tentatively TRBD2 (5 bases). The CDR3 totals 12 residues. The ends were cut back, 4 bases at V and 5 bases at J, with 9 bases in the middle. The germline CDR1 and CDR2 sequences are SGHRS and YFSETQ. CDR3 sequence (DNA): TGCGCCAGCAGCGACCGCGGGGAGACCCAGTACTTC. It codes for CASSDRGETQYF. Using reference TRBV5-1 and TRBJ2-5 for the parts outside the CDR3, the full variable domain is KAGVTQTPRYLIKTRGQQVTLSCSPISGHRSVSWYQQTPGQGLQFLFEYFSETQRNKGNFPGRFSGRQFSNSRSEMNVSTLELGDSALYLCASSDRGETQYFGPGTRLLVL.

The CDR3 spells CATSRGTGEASPLHF. In nucleotides, the CDR3 is TGTGCCACCAGCAGGGGGACAGGGGAGGCGTCACCCCTCCACTTT. The chain employs TRBV15 and TRBJ1-6; 10 bases fit TRBD1. Germline V lookup: CDR1 LNHNV, CDR2 YYDKDF (reference sequence). The CDR3 is 15 residues long. V was pared by 3 bases and J by 10 bases, with 6 bases of the junction left unmatched.

The genes are TRBV29-1 and TRBJ2-5, with D tentatively TRBD1 (5 bases). The germline gives CDR1 SQVTM, CDR2 ANQGSEA. The length of the CDR3 is 11 residues. V was trimmed by 4 bases and J by 2 bases, leaving 5 bases between them. The CDR3 DNA is TGCAGCGTTGGACAGCAAGAGACCCAGTACTTC. Its translation is CSVGQQETQYF.

The chain is built from TRBV11-2 and TRBJ2-1; a weak D match, TRBD1 (6 bases). Deletions cut 5 bases from V and 9 bases from J, with 23 bases between. Looked up from germline, CDR1 is SGHAT and CDR2 is FQNNGV. The CDR3 contains 16 residues. The CDR3 reads CASSQGLVGLATEQFF. CDR3 sequence (DNA): TGTGCCAGCAGCCAGGGGCTGGTCGGACTTGCGACTGAGCAGTTCTTC.

The chain joins TRBV4-2 to TRBJ2-2, with 16 positions matching TRBD2. CDR1 LGHNA and CDR2 YNFKEQ come from the germline V gene. Unmatched junction bases numbered 12, after V lost 8 bases and J lost 6 bases. The CDR3 is 18 residues long. As DNA, the CDR3 is TGTGCCAGCGGAATGGGACTAGCGGGGGGGCCAGGGTCCGGGGAGCTGTTTTTT. Its translation is CASGMGLAGGPGSGELFF.

This CDR3 is CAWASGVGGSYNEQFF. The CDR3, as DNA: TGTGCCTGGGCCAGCGGGGTCGGAGGCTCCTACAATGAGCAGTTCTTC. The chain has TRBV30 and TRBJ2-1; 7 positions agree with TRBD2. CDR1 and CDR2 (germline): GTSNPN, SVGIG (reference sequence). This CDR3 contains 16 residues. Losses at the gene ends were 5 bases for V and 0 bases for J; bases not matched to a gene: 10.